A selection of T cell receptor beta chains follows, all from one sample in a study of PD-1 blockade in classical Hodgkin lymphoma. The table came from immunoSEQ multiplex PCR; TCRdb's copy has only in-frame clones and leaves some out. The data hold approximately 12,000 clones, with around nine tenths observed a single time. The sample in question was peripheral blood mononuclear cells (PBMCs), obtained at baseline. The receptors originated from a human donor with classical Hodgkin lymphoma. Both conserved end residues are part of each CDR3. D genes are given only for firm matches. Only part of the rows carry a size: once, few, many, or a class if the clone is expanded.

v_call: TRBV18; j_call: TRBJ2-5; d_call: -; clone_size: -; cdr3_nt: TGTGCCAGCTCACCGACCAAAGGACTCACACAAGAGACCCAGTACTTC; cdr3_aa: CASSPTKGLTQETQYF
v_call: TRBV6-6; j_call: TRBJ2-7; d_call: -; clone_size: -; cdr3_nt: TGTGCCAGCAGTTACCTCACCCTCGACAGAGGGTACGAGCAGTACTTC; cdr3_aa: CASSYLTLDRGYEQYF
v_call: TRBV5-1; j_call: TRBJ1-1; d_call: TRBD1; clone_size: -; cdr3_nt: TGCGCCAGCAGGACAGGGGGGATTGTCCCCGTGAACACTGAAGCTTTCTTT; cdr3_aa: CASRTGGIVPVNTEAFF
v_call: TRBV21-1; j_call: TRBJ2-1; d_call: -; clone_size: -; cdr3_nt: TGTGCCAGCAGCAAGACAGGGGGTGGGAATGAGCAGTTCTTC; cdr3_aa: CASSKTGGGNEQFF
v_call: TRBV2; j_call: TRBJ2-2; d_call: -; clone_size: once; cdr3_nt: TGTGCCAGCAACTGGGACGGGAACACCGGGGAGCTGTTTTTT; cdr3_aa: CASNWDGNTGELFF
v_call: TRBV19; j_call: TRBJ2-7; d_call: TRBD1; clone_size: -; cdr3_nt: TGTGCCAGTAGTATGGGGTCCCGGGACAGGGTGGCCCTCTACGAGCAGTACTTC; cdr3_aa: CASSMGSRDRVALYEQYF
v_call: TRBV18; j_call: TRBJ1-1; d_call: -; clone_size: -; cdr3_nt: TGTGCCAGCTCACCACGAGTCAGGGCTGACACTGAAGCTTTCTTT; cdr3_aa: CASSPRVRADTEAFF
v_call: TRBV5-1; j_call: TRBJ2-7; d_call: -; clone_size: -; cdr3_nt: TGCGCCAGCAACCCAGGCGCGGGGGCCACCTACGAGCAGTACTTC; cdr3_aa: CASNPGAGATYEQYF
v_call: TRBV7-9; j_call: TRBJ2-3; d_call: -; clone_size: -; cdr3_nt: TGTGCCAGCAGCTTGGGGGGACTCGGTGGGGATACGCAGTATTTT; cdr3_aa: CASSLGGLGGDTQYF
v_call: TRBV4-2; j_call: TRBJ2-3; d_call: -; clone_size: -; cdr3_nt: TGTGCCAGCAGCCAAAGACGCGGCGCTTCGGGAGATACGCAGTATTTT; cdr3_aa: CASSQRRGASGDTQYF
v_call: TRBV29-1; j_call: TRBJ1-4; d_call: -; clone_size: -; cdr3_nt: TGCAGCGTTCGGACAGCCCCAACTAATGAAAAACTGTTTTTT; cdr3_aa: CSVRTAPTNEKLFF
v_call: TRBV7-8; j_call: TRBJ2-3; d_call: -; clone_size: -; cdr3_nt: TGTGCCAGCAGCCCCCTGGACCGCACAGATACGCAGTATTTT; cdr3_aa: CASSPLDRTDTQYF
v_call: TRBV2; j_call: TRBJ1-1; d_call: -; clone_size: -; cdr3_nt: TGTGCCAGCAGGACCTTCACGGGGACTGAAGCTTTCTTT; cdr3_aa: CASRTFTGTEAFF
v_call: TRBV7-8; j_call: TRBJ2-5; d_call: -; clone_size: -; cdr3_nt: TGTGCCAGCAGCTTAGCCGTGGGTGAGGAGACCCAGTACTTC; cdr3_aa: CASSLAVGEETQYF
v_call: TRBV6-1; j_call: TRBJ1-5; d_call: -; clone_size: -; cdr3_nt: TGTGCCAGCAGTGAGTCGGGACTAAATCAGCCCCAGCATTTT; cdr3_aa: CASSESGLNQPQHF
v_call: TRBV21-1; j_call: TRBJ1-2; d_call: -; clone_size: -; cdr3_nt: TGTGCCAGCAGCCCGGGTCCGGGACGAAACTATGGCTACACCTTC; cdr3_aa: CASSPGPGRNYGYTF
v_call: TRBV19; j_call: TRBJ2-3; d_call: -; clone_size: -; cdr3_nt: TGTGCCAGTTCCGGGACTTCCGCCTCAGATACGCAGTATTTT; cdr3_aa: CASSGTSASDTQYF
v_call: TRBV2; j_call: TRBJ2-3; d_call: -; clone_size: -; cdr3_nt: TGTGCCAGCAGTGTGGGCGGGATTGGAGATACGCAGTATTTT; cdr3_aa: CASSVGGIGDTQYF
v_call: TRBV7-9; j_call: TRBJ2-7; d_call: TRBD1; clone_size: -; cdr3_nt: TGTGCCACCGCTTGGGACAGGGGCGAGCAGTACTTC; cdr3_aa: CATAWDRGEQYF